Shown below are 16 T cell receptor beta chains from a single sample sequenced in a study of blood T cells in healthy people across ages. Alongside a J-beta primer mix, a sample-barcoded 5' primer served in a second PCR lasting about 7 to 12 cycles. TCRdb reanalysed the 5' RACE reads using MiXCR and keeps one entry per CDR3 protein. The data contain approximately 900,000 distinct CDR3 sequences, 25% to 35% of them singletons. This sample was also put to use in a study of T cells of mothers and their children.

The sequenced sample was blood. Receptors were obtained from a woman in her 40s in good health.

The gene calls are TRBV5-1 and TRBJ1-4, with D tentatively TRBD1 (6 bases). CDR3 size: 15 residues. The germline gives CDR1 SGHRS, CDR2 YFSETQ. Trimming cost V 4 bases and J 7 bases, with 17 bases left between them. CDR3 in DNA: TGCGCCAGCAGCCCGGACGGGGGGCGCGGTGAAAAACTGTTTTTT. The encoded protein is CASSPDGGRGEKLFF.

This clonotype was counted at least ten times. The V call is TRBV29-1, the J call TRBJ2-7; D not certain. Germline CDR1 is SQVTM and CDR2 is ANQGSEA. The length of the CDR3 is 12 residues. Trimming removed 0 bases at V and 5 bases at J, with 8 bases between. Here the CDR3 reads CSVEDGTHEQYF. DNA of the CDR3: TGCAGCGTTGAAGATGGAACCCACGAGCAGTACTTC.

This clonotype was counted many times. The V call is TRBV7-9, the J call TRBJ2-7; D is tentatively TRBD1 or TRBD2 (6 bases each). The CDR3 runs 16 residues. Germline CDR1 is SEHNR and CDR2 is FQNEAQ (reference sequence). Trimming cost V 7 bases and J 0 bases, with 19 bases left between them. This CDR3 is CASNSGGGSPSYEQYF. The CDR3 DNA follows: TGTGCCAGCAACTCCGGAGGGGGGAGTCCCTCCTACGAGCAGTACTTC.

With regard to this clonotype: A single base separates this from a much larger clone, so it may be a read error. The V call is TRBV27, the J call TRBJ1-2; 7 positions agree with TRBD1. The CDR3 consists of 14 residues. Per germline, CDR1 MNHEY and CDR2 SMNVEV (reference sequence). Losses at the gene ends were 5 bases for V and 4 bases for J; bases not matched to a gene: 7. The CDR3 DNA reads as TGTGCCAGCAGTGGGGGAGGGGGCGGCTATGGCTACACCTTC. Translated: CASSGGGGGYGYTF.

This clonotype was detected ten times or more. The V and J genes are TRBV20-1 and TRBJ2-5, with 8 bases lining up with TRBD2. The CDR3 runs 15 residues. The J segment lost 1 base and the V segment lost 3 bases, leaving 7 bases of the junction unmatched. Per germline, CDR1 DFQATT and CDR2 SNEGSKA (reference sequence). The CDR3 DNA follows: TGCAGTGCTAGGAGTAGCGGGGTTATCCAAGAGACCCAGTACTTC. Its protein is CSARSSGVIQETQYF.

This clonotype came up a few times. The genes are TRBV5-6 and TRBJ1-2; D remains unclear. CDR3 length equals 15 residues. CDR1 and CDR2 from the germline V gene are SGHDT and YYEEEE. V lost 2 bases, J lost 5 bases, and 16 bases lay in between. CDR3 loop: CASSFQAEADYGYTF. As DNA, the CDR3 is TGTGCCAGCAGCTTTCAGGCAGAGGCAGATTATGGCTACACCTTC.

In this sample, this clonotype turned up a few times. This chain links TRBV12-3 or TRBV12-4 with TRBJ1-1; possible D gene TRBD1, 5 bases. The CDR3 loop spans 15 amino acids. Trimming shortened V by 1 base and J by 5 bases, and 14 bases separated the two germline ends. The DNA of the CDR3 is TGTGCCAGCAGTTTAGTCGGCGGGGGAGGTACTGAAGCTTTCTTT. It codes for CASSLVGGGGTEAFF.

This clonotype was detected many times. The chain is built from TRBV9 and TRBJ2-6; 7 bases are shared with TRBD1. This CDR3 is 18 amino acids long. Per germline, CDR1 SGDLS and CDR2 YYNGEE. V lost 4 bases, J lost 0 bases, and 10 bases stayed unmatched. CDR3: CASSTRQGPLSGANVLTF. DNA for the CDR3: TGTGCCAGCAGCACCCGACAGGGACCGCTCTCTGGGGCCAACGTCCTGACTTTC.

This clonotype was observed many times. V is TRBV7-2 and J is TRBJ2-5; 11 nucleotides agree with TRBD2. The CDR3 runs to 15 residues. V dropped 1 base and J dropped 5; count of bases not matched to a gene: 3. Germline V gene data show CDR1 as SGHTA and CDR2 as FQGNSA. Here the CDR3 reads CASSLEGLAVETQYF. CDR3 nucleotide sequence: TGTGCCAGCAGCTTAGAGGGACTAGCGGTGGAGACCCAGTACTTC. The full variable domain, in which reference TRBV7-2 and TRBJ2-5 provide the parts outside the CDR3, is GAGVSQSPSNKVTEKGKDVELRCDPISGHTALYWYRQSLGQGLEFLIYFQGNSAPDKSGLPSDRFSAERTGGSVSTLTIQRTQQEDSAVYLCASSLEGLAVETQYFGPGTRLLVL.

This clonotype came up many times. The chain joins TRBV12-3 or TRBV12-4 to TRBJ2-7; no clear D. V was shortened by 3 bases and J by 6 bases, with 12 bases between the two germline ends. The CDR3 totals 13 residues. CDR3 DNA sequence: TGTGCCAGCAGTTTCGGTCTAGTAGGCGAGCAGTACTTC. Protein: CASSFGLVGEQYF.

The genes are TRBV19 and TRBJ1-1, with 8 bases lining up with TRBD1. Germline V gene lookup returns CDR1 LNHDA and CDR2 SQIVND (reference sequence). The CDR3 is 14 amino acids. V gave up 7 bases and J gave up 5 bases; unmatched junction bases: 9. CDR3 bases: TGTGCCAGTAAAATAGGCAGGGGGCGAACTGAAGCTTTCTTT. It encodes CASKIGRGRTEAFF.

This clonotype appeared a few times. This chain links TRBV5-4 with TRBJ2-1, with 13 nucleotides matching TRBD2. The trim removed 4 bases at V and 5 bases at J, leaving 6 bases unmatched. From germline, CDR1 is SGHNT and CDR2 YYREEE (reference sequence). The CDR3 spans 16 residues. For the CDR3, the DNA is TGTGCCAGCAGCAGTATGGGACTAGCGGGGAACAATGAGCAGTTCTTC. It yields the protein CASSSMGLAGNNEQFF.

V is TRBV7-9 and J is TRBJ2-1; D is perhaps TRBD2 (6 bases). Germline V CDR1 and CDR2: SEHNR, FQNEAQ (reference sequence). V was clipped by 2 bases and J by 5 bases, with 10 bases between them. This CDR3 spans 14 amino acids. CDR3 DNA sequence: TGTGCCAGCAGCTTAATCGCGGGGCACAATGAGCAGTTCTTC. Translation: CASSLIAGHNEQFF.

The rearrangement joins TRBV24-1 to TRBJ2-1; D not resolved. Germline V gene sequence: CDR1 KGHDR, CDR2 SFDVKD. The ends were cut back, 4 bases at V and 5 bases at J, with 2 bases in the middle. CDR3 length: 11 residues. In DNA, the CDR3 is TGTGCCACCAGTGAAGACAATGAGCAGTTCTTC. Translating gives CATSEDNEQFF.

This clonotype was seen a few times. V usage is TRBV2 and J usage is TRBJ1-2, with 11 bases that match TRBD1. V shed 7 bases and J 7 bases; nucleotides not matched to a gene: 5. The germline V gene has CDR1 SNHLY and CDR2 FYNNEI. The length of the CDR3 is 13 residues. CDR3 amino acids: CASTGQGVGGYTF. The CDR3 DNA reads as TGTGCCAGCACGGGACAGGGGGTGGGTGGCTACACCTTC.

Points on this clonotype: This may come from a read error, since a much larger clone is one base off. In DNA form, the CDR3 reads TGTGCCAGCAGCCAAGATCTACTAGCGGGGGTCTGGGAGCAGTACTTC. It specifies CASSQDLLAGVWEQYF. The chain carries TRBV3-1 and TRBJ2-7, with 11 bases identical to TRBD2. The germline CDR1 and CDR2 sequences are LGHDT and YNNKEL (reference sequence). V was clipped by 0 bases and J by 7 bases; unmatched bases: 8. CDR3 size: 16 residues.